The sequence of this T cell receptor (beta chain) was determined in a study of human T cells and chemical hapten exposure. Study information: DPC at 0.01% went onto the upper back in patch tests, read at 6 days. Mostly female patients had alopecia areata, totalis or universalis.

Using its own MiXCR run on the RACE reads, TCRdb lists one record per CDR3 protein. The sample holds approximately 90,000 distinct CDR3 sequences, about 28% seen once. Germline V gene lookup returns CDR1 MNHEY and CDR2 SMNVEV (reference sequence). V gave up 2 bases and J gave up 6 bases, with 10 bases separating them. The CDR3 contains 13 residues. The time point denotes: patch test 3, about 24 weeks after DPC sensitization. The sample's treatment: therapeutic diphenylcyclopropenone sensitization with weekly scalp DPC. Blood draws preceded each patch test application. Sample: whole blood, taken in connection with sensitization to the hapten diphenylcyclopropenone (DPC). This TCR derives from a middle-aged man with alopecia areata. Some clones in this sample may be carry-over from other donors' samples. This chain joins TRBV27 and TRBJ1-2, with a weak D call TRBD1 (5 bases). Written as DNA, the CDR3 is TGTGCCAGCAGTTTACAGGGATCTGATGGCTACACCTTC. Its translation: CASSLQGSDGYTF.